Below, 16 T cell receptor beta chains from the same sample are listed, as sequenced in a study of blood T cells in healthy people across ages (dated by TCRdb to the mid-2010s). The library was built by means of 5' RACE. The listed sequencing device is Illumina HiSeq 2500. A second about 6 to 11 cycle PCR used a sample-barcoded 5' primer and a J-beta primer mix. TCRdb ran its own pipeline on the public reads, namely fastp trimming at Q25 and MiXCR clone calling, and kept in-frame beta chains. Rows with a matching CDR3 protein are joined into one entry that keeps the most common DNA and genes. For this sample the table gives almost 800,000 distinct CDR3 sequences, of which 58% were detected only once. The biggest ten clones account for roughly 22% of the sample. Material: blood. These receptors were taken from a man aged 30-40 years in good health.

The genes are TRBV3-1 and TRBJ2-7; D call uncertain. V was pared by 6 bases and J by 5 bases, with 14 bases between. The CDR3 loop spans 13 amino acids. The germline CDR1 and CDR2 sequences are LGHDT and YNNKEL (reference sequence). CDR3 sequence reads: CASRPGVGHEQYF. The CDR3 bases are TGTGCCAGCAGGCCTGGCGTCGGCCACGAGCAGTACTTC.

The gene calls are TRBV28 and TRBJ2-7; no clear D. The V end was cut by 2 bases, the J end by 6 bases, with 14 bases between. Germline CDR1 MDHEN, CDR2 SYDVKM. This CDR3 has 14 residues. In DNA, the CDR3 is TGTGCCAGCAGTTTAGTACAGTTCAGTGCCGAGCAGTACTTC. Translation: CASSLVQFSAEQYF.

The chain carries TRBV14 and TRBJ1-2; perhaps TRBD1 as D (6 bases). The V gene's germline CDR1 is SGHDN and CDR2 FVKESK. Trimming took 4 bases from V and 9 from J, leaving 15 bases between them. The CDR3 contains 13 residues. The CDR3 loop reads CASSLLTGMSYTF. CDR3 coding DNA: TGTGCCAGCAGCCTACTAACAGGGATGAGCTACACCTTC.

In this sample, this clonotype turned up a few times. The chain carries TRBV5-4 and TRBJ2-7; 10 bases fit TRBD1. This CDR3 is 14 amino acids long. J gave up 1 base and V 4 bases, and 2 bases lay outside the gene matches. Germline-derived CDR1 and CDR2 are SGHNT and YYREEE (reference sequence). For the CDR3, the DNA is TGTGCCAGCAGCATGGGACAGGGGTCCTACGAGCAGTACTTC. This sequence encodes CASSMGQGSYEQYF.

The V and J genes are TRBV6-1 and TRBJ2-1; perhaps TRBD2 as D (5 bases). This CDR3 region has 13 residues. With 3 bases removed from V and 13 bases from J, the gap between germline ends came to 16 bases. Germline V CDR1 and CDR2: MNHNS, SASEGT. The CDR3 sequence: CASSDASGVRQFF. Written as DNA, the CDR3 is TGTGCCAGCAGTGATGCCTCCGGGGTTCGCCAGTTCTTC.

This clonotype was seen only a few times. V gene TRBV7-2 combines with J gene TRBJ2-5, with D unclear. Trimming took off 2 bases at V and 3 bases at J, with 10 bases between the two ends. From germline, CDR1 is SGHTA and CDR2 FQGNSA. This CDR3 has 14 amino acids. The CDR3: CASSLIGVEETQYF. In DNA, the CDR3 is TGTGCCAGCAGCTTAATCGGAGTGGAAGAGACCCAGTACTTC.

This clonotype turned up a few times. This chain links TRBV29-1 with TRBJ2-3; D might be TRBD2 (6 bases). The V end lost 3 bases, the J end lost 4 bases, and 14 bases lay between the germline ends. The CDR3 covers 14 residues. Germline values: CDR1 SQVTM, CDR2 ANQGSEA. The CDR3 DNA reads as TGCAGCGTTGAGGCTCCGGGAGTTCCAGATACGCAGTATTTT. It codes for CSVEAPGVPDTQYF.

This clonotype was counted many times. This chain connects TRBV29-1 to TRBJ2-5; 7 nucleotides agree with TRBD1. Trimming cost V 0 bases and J 3 bases; bases outside gene matches: 4. This CDR3 is 14 amino acids long. The germline gives CDR1 SQVTM, CDR2 ANQGSEA. In nucleotides, the CDR3 is TGCAGCGTTGAAGAGCCGGGACAGAAAGAGACCCAGTACTTC. Translation gives CSVEEPGQKETQYF.

The CDR3 region is CSVGSTGEEKLFF. The CDR3 nucleotides are TGCAGCGTTGGGTCCACGGGGGAGGAAAAACTGTTTTTT. V is TRBV29-1 and J is TRBJ1-4, with D perhaps TRBD1 (5 bases). The V end lost 4 bases, the J end lost 8 bases, and 14 bases lay between the germline ends. CDR1 and CDR2 from the germline V gene are SQVTM and ANQGSEA. The CDR3 is made up of 13 amino acids.

The chain is built from TRBV20-1 and TRBJ2-5, with D possibly being TRBD2 (5 bases). The end of the DNA is better explained by TRBJ2-7, so the J call may be wrong. The CDR3 has 14 amino acids. Looked up from germline, CDR1 is DFQATT and CDR2 is SNEGSKA (reference sequence). The CDR3 DNA is TGCAGTGCGAGCAGTGTGGGGAGAAGATACGAGCAGTACTTC. Encoded protein: CSASSVGRRYEQYF.

This clonotype showed up just once. The chain is built from TRBV28 and TRBJ1-1, with D tentatively TRBD1 (5 bases). This CDR3 has 13 residues. V was pared by 8 bases and J by 6 bases, with 16 bases between. Germline V CDR1 and CDR2: MDHEN, SYDVKM. The CDR3 DNA reads TGTGCCAGCTGGGCCACGGGGGTATCTGAAGCTTTCTTT. Protein product: CASWATGVSEAFF.

This clonotype appeared a few times. The rearrangement uses TRBV20-1 and TRBJ2-5; possible D gene TRBD1, 5 bases. This CDR3 has 13 residues. Germline V gene data show CDR1 as DFQATT and CDR2 as SNEGSKA (reference sequence). V lost 4 bases to trimming and J lost 3 bases, with 12 bases between them. The CDR3 DNA sequence: TGCAGTGCTATCGACAGCAGAGAAGAGACCCAGTACTTC. This translates into CSAIDSREETQYF.

The chain couples TRBV5-1 to TRBJ2-5, with 8 bases fitting TRBD2. Trimming took 4 bases from V and 1 from J; bases not matched to a gene: 9. There are 16 residues in the CDR3. The germline CDR1 and CDR2 sequences are SGHRS and YFSETQ. The chain's CDR3 is CASSQTSGPTQETQYF. CDR3 bases: TGCGCCAGCAGCCAAACTAGCGGCCCCACCCAAGAGACCCAGTACTTC.

V and J are TRBV6-5 and TRBJ1-2; D call uncertain. V lost 6 bases and J 6 bases, leaving 14 bases between the germline ends. Germline assignment: CDR1 MNHEY and CDR2 SVGAGI. The CDR3 is made up of 13 amino acids. The CDR3 DNA follows: TGTGCCAGCAGCCTAAACTTCGGGGATGGCTACACCTTC. It is translated as CASSLNFGDGYTF.

This chain joins TRBV6-1 and TRBJ2-4; possible D gene TRBD2, 6 bases. The CDR3 extends over 17 amino acids. V shed 6 bases and J shed 0 bases, with 18 bases lying between them. The germline CDR1 and CDR2 sequences are MNHNS and SASEGT. The CDR3 here is CASSPGGAELAKNIQYF. The DNA of the CDR3 is TGTGCCAGCAGCCCCGGCGGGGCAGAACTAGCCAAAAACATTCAGTACTTC.

V is TRBV19 and J is TRBJ2-1, with 8 bases lining up with TRBD1. V gave up 9 bases and J gave up 8 bases; unmatched junction bases: 12. This CDR3 spans 14 amino acids. Germline CDR1 reads LNHDA; CDR2 reads SQIVND (reference sequence). Here the CDR3 DNA reads TGTGCCAGCTCTCAGACAGGGGCGTTCGATGAGCAGTTCTTC. This translates into CASSQTGAFDEQFF.